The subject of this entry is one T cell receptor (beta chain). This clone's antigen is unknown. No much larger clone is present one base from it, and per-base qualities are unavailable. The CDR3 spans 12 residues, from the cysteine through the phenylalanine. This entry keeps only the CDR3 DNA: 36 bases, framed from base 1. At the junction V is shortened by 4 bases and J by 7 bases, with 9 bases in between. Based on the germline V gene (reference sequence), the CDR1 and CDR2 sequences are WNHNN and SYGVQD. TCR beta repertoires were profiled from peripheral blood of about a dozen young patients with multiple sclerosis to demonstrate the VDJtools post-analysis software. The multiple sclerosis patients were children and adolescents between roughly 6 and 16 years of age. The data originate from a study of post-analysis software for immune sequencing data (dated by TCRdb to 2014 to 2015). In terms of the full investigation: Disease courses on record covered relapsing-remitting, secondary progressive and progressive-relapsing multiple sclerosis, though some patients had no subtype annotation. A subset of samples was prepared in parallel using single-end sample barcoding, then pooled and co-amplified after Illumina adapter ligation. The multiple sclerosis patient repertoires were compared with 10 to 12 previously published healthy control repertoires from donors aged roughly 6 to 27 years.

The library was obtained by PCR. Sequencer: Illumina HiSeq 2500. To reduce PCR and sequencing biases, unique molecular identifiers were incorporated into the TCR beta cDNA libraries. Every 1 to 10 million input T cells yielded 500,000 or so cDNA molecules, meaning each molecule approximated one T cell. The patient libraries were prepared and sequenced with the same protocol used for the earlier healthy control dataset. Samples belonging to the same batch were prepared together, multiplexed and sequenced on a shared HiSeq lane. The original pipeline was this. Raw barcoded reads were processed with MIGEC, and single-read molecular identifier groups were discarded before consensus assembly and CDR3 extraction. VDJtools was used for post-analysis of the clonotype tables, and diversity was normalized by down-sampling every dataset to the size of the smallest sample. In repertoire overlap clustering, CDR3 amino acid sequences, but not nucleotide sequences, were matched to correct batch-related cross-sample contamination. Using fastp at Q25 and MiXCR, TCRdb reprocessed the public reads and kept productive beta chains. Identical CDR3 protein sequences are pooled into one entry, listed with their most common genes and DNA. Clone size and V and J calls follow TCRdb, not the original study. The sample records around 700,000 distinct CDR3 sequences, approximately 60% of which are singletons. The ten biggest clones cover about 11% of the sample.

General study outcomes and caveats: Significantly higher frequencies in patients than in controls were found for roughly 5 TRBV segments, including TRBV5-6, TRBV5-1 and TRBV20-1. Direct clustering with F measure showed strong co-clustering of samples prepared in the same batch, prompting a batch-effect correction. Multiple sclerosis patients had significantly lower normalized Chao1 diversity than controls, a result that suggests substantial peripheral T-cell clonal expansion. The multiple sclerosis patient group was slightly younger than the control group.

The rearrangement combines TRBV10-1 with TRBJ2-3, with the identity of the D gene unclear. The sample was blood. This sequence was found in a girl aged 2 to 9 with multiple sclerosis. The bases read TGCGCCAGCAGTGTGGCCCTACATACGCAGTATTTT. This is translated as CASSVALHTQYF.